This record looks at one TCR beta chain sequence and its context. Its antigen is undetermined. The CDR3 covers 16 residues. V was cut by 0 bases and J by 4 bases, with 14 bases left in between. Looked up from germline, CDR1 is MNHEY and CDR2 is SVGAGI. This record comes from a study of cytomegalovirus exposure and HLA in healthy donors. General study results and limits: The dataset shows that most TCR sequences were rare, while some public TCRs occurred in many donors. In a later analysis, a missense DCLRE1C variant was linked to TCR beta V- and J-gene trimming.

Amplification used 60 Vbeta primers and 13 Jbeta primers. Libraries were prepared by immunoSEQ multiplex PCR; TCRdb keeps only in-frame clonotypes and omits some of them. The repertoire holds over 100,000 clones, with 60% to 80% as singletons. Sequenced sample: PBMCs. The chain employs TRBV6-5 and TRBJ2-3; D may be TRBD2 (6 bases). The TCR was taken from a human donor in good health. CDR3 in DNA: TGTGCCAGCAGTTACTCGATTGCCCCGGGGGCAGATACGCAGTATTTT. Its protein is CASSYSIAPGADTQYF.